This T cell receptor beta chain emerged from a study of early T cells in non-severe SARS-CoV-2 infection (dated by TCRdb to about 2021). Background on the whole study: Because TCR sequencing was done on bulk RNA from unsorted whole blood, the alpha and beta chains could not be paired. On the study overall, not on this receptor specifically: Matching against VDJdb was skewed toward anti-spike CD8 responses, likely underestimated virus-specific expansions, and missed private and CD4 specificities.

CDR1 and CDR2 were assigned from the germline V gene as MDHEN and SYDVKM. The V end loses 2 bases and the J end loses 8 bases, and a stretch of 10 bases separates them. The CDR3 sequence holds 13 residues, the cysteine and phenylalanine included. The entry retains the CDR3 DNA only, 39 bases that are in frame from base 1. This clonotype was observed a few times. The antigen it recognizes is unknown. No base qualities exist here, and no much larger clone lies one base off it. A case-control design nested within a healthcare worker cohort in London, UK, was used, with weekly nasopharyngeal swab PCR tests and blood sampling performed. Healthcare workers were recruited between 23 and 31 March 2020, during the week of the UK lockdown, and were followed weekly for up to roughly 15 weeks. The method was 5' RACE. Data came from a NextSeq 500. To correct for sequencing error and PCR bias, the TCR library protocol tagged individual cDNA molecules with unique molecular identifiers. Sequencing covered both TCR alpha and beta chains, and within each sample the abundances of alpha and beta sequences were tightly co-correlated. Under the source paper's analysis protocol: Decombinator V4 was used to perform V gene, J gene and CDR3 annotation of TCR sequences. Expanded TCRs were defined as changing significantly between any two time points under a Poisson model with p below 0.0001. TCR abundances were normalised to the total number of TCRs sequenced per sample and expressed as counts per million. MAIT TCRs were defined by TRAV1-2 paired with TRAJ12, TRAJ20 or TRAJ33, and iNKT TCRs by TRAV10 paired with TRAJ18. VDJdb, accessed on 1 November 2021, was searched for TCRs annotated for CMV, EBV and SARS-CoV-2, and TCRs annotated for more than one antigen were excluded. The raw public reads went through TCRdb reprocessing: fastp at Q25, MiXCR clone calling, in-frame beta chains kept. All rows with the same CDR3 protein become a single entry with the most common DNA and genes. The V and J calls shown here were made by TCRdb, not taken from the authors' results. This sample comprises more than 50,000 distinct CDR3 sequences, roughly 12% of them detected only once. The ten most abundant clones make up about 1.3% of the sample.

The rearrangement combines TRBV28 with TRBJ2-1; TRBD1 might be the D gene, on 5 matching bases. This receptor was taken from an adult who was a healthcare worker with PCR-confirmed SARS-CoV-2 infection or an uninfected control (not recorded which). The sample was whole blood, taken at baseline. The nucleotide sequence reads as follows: TGTGCCAGCAGTTTAAGGACAATAGATGAGCAGTTCTTC. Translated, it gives CASSLRTIDEQFF.